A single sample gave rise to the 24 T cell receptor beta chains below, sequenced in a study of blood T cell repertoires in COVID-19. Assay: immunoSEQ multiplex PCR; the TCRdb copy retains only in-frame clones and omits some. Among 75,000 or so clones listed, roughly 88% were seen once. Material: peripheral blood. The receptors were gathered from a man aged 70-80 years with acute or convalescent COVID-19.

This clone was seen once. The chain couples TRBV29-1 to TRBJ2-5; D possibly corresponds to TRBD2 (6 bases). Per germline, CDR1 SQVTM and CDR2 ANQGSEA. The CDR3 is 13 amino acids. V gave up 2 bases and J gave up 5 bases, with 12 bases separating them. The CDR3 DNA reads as TGCAGCGTTGAATTAGGAGGGCGGGAGACCCAGTACTTC. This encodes CSVELGGRETQYF. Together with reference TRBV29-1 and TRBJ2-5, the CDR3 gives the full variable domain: SAVISQKPSRDICQRGTSLTIQCQVDSQVTMMFWYRQQPGQSLTLIATANQGSEATYESGFVIDKFPISRPNLTFSTLTVSNMSPEDSSIYLCSVELGGRETQYFGPGTRLLVL.

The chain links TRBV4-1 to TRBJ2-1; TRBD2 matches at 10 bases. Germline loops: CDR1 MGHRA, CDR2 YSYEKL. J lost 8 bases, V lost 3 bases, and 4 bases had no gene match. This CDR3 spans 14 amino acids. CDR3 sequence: CASSQWSGRDEQFF. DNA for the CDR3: TGCGCCAGCAGCCAGTGGAGCGGGAGGGATGAGCAGTTCTTC.

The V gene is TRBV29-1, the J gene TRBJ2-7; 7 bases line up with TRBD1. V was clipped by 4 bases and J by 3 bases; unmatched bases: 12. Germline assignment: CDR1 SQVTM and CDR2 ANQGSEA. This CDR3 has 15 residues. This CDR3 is CSVAGTVANYYEQYF. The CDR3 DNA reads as TGCAGCGTTGCCGGGACAGTCGCCAATTACTACGAGCAGTACTTC.

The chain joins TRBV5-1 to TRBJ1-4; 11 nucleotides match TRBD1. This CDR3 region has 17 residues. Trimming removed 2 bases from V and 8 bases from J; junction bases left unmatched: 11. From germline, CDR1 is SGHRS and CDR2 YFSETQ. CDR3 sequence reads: CASSLERTGGKKEKLFF. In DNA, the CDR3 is TGCGCCAGCAGCTTAGAAAGGACAGGGGGCAAGAAGGAAAAACTGTTTTTT.

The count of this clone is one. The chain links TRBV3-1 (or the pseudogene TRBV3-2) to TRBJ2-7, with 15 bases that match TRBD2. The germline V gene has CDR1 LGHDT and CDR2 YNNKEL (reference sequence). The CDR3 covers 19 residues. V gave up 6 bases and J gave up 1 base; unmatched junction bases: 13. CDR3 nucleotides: TGTGCCAGCAGTCATACACCGGGACTAGCGGGAGGCCTATCCTACGAGCAGTACTTC. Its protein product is CASSHTPGLAGGLSYEQYF.

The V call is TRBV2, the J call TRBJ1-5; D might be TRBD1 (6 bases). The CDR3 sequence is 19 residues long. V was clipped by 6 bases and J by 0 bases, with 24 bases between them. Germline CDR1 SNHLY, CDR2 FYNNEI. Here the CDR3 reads CASSRHGQGTPYSNQPQHF. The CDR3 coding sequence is TGTGCCAGCAGCCGCCATGGGCAGGGGACCCCTTATAGCAATCAGCCCCAGCATTTT.

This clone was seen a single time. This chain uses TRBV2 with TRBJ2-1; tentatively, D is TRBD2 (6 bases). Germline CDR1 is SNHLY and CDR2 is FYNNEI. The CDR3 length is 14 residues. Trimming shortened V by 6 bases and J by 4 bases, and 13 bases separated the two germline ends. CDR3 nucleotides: TGTGCCAGCAGGTCCGGGACTTTATACAATGAGCAGTTCTTC. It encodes CASRSGTLYNEQFF.

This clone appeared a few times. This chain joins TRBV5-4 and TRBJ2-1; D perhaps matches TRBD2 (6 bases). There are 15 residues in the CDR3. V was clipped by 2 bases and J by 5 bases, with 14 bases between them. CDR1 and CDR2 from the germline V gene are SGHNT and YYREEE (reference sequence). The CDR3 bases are TGTGCCAGCAGCTTAGGAGGGTTTAGGGACAATGAGCAGTTCTTC. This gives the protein CASSLGGFRDNEQFF.

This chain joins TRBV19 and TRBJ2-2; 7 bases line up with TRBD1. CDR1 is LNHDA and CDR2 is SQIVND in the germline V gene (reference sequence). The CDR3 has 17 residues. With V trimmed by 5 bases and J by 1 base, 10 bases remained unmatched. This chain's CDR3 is CASSPRGGQLNTGELFF. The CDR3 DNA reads TGTGCCAGTAGTCCTCGTGGGGGACAGTTGAACACCGGGGAGCTGTTTTTT. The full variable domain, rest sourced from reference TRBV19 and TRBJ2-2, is DGGITQSPKYLFRKEGQNVTLSCEQNLNHDAMYWYRQDPGQGLRLIYYSQIVNDFQKGDIAEGYSVSREKKESFPLTVTSAQKNPTAFYLCASSPRGGQLNTGELFFGEGSRLTVL.

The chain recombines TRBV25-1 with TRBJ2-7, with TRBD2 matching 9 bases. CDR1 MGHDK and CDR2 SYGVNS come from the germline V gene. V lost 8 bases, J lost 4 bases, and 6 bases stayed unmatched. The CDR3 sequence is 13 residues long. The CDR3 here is CASSLSGGYEQYF. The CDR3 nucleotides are TGTGCCAGCTCCTTGAGCGGGGGGTACGAGCAGTACTTC.

CDR3 region: CASRFQQGASTDTQYF. CDR3 in DNA: TGTGCAAGTCGCTTTCAACAGGGGGCAAGCACAGATACGCAGTATTTT. This chain uses TRBV12-2 with TRBJ2-3; TRBD1 reflects the table's D call only, with no check against the DNA. TRBV12-2 is flagged as a pseudogene. The CDR3 has 16 residues.

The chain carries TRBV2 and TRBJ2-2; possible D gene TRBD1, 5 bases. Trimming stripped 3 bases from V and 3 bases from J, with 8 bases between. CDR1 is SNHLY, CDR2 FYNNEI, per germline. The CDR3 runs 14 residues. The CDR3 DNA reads TGTGCCAGCAGTGAGATAGGGGACACCGGGGAGCTGTTTTTT. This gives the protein CASSEIGDTGELFF.

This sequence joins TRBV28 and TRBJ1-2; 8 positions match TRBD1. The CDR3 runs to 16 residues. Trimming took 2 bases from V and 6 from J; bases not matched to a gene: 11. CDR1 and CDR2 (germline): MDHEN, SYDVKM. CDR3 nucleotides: TGTGCCAGCAGTTTAGTGGTCCCCCAGGGGGCGGATGGCTACACCTTC. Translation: CASSLVVPQGADGYTF.

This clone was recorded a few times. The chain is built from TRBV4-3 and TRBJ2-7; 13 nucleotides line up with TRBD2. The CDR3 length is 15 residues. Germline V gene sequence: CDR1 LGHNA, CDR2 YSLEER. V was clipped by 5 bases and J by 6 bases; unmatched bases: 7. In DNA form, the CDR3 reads TGCGCCAGCAGCGCGCGGACTAGCGGGAGTCGCGAGCAGTACTTC. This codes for CASSARTSGSREQYF.

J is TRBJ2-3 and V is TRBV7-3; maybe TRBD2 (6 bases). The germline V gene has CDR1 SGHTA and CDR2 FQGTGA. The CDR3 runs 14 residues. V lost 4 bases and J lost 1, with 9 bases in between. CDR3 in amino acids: CASSSGTRTDTQYF. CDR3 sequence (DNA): TGTGCCAGCAGCTCCGGGACTCGCACAGATACGCAGTATTTT. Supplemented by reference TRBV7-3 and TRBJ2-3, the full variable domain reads GAGVSQTPSNKVTEKGKYVELRCDPISGHTALYWYRQSLGQGPEFLIYFQGTGAADDSGLPNDRFFAVRPEGSVSTLKIQRTERGDSAVYLCASSSGTRTDTQYFGPGTRLTVL.

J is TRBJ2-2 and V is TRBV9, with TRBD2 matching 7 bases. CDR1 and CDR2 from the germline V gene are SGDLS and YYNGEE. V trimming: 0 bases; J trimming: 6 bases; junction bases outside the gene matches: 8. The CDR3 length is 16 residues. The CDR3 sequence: CASSVATLTSPGELFF. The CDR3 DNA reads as TGTGCCAGCAGCGTAGCAACGCTGACTAGCCCCGGGGAGCTGTTTTTT.

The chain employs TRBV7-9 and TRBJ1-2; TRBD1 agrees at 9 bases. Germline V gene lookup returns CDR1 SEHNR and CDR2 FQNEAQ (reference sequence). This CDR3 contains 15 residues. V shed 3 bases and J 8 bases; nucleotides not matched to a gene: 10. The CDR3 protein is CASSFPGTGFVGYTF. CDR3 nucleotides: TGTGCCAGCAGCTTCCCCGGGACAGGGTTCGTGGGCTACACCTTC.

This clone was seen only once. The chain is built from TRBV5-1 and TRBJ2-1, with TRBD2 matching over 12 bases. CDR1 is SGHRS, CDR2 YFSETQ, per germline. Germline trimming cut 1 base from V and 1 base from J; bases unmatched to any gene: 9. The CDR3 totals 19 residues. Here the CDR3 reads CASSLPGLAGSTSYNEQFF. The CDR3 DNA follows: TGCGCCAGCAGCTTGCCCGGACTAGCGGGGAGTACGTCCTACAATGAGCAGTTCTTC.

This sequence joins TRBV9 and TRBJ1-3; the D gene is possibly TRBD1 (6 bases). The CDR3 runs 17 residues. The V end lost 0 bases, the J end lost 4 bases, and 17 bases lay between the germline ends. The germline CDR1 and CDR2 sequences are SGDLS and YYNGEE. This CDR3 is CASSVGLRGGSGNTIYF. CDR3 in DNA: TGTGCCAGCAGCGTAGGACTAAGGGGGGGAAGCGGAAACACCATATATTTT.

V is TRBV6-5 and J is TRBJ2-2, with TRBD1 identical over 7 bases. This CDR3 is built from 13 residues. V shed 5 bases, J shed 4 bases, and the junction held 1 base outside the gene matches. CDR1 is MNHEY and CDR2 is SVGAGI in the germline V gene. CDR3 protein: CASSPGGTGELFF. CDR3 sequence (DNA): TGTGCCAGCAGTCCAGGGGGCACCGGGGAGCTGTTTTTT.

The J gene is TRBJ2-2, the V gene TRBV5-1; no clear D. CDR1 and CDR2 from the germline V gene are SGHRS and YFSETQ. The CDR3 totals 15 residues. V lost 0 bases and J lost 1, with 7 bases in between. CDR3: CASSLGAKNTGELFF. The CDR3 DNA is TGCGCCAGCAGCTTGGGGGCAAAGAACACCGGGGAGCTGTTTTTT.

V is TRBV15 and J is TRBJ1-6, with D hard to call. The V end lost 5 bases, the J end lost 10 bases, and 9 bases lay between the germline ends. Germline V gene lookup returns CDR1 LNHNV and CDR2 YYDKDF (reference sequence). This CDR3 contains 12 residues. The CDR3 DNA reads TGTGCCACCAGCGCACAGCTGTCACCCCTCCACTTT. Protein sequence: CATSAQLSPLHF.

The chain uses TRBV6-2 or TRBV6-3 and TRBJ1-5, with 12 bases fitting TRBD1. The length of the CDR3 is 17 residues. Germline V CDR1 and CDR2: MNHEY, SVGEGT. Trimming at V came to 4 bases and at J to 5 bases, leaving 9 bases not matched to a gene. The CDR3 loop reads CASSFPGTGGRHQPQHF. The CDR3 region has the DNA TGTGCCAGCAGTTTCCCCGGGACAGGGGGCCGGCATCAGCCCCAGCATTTT.

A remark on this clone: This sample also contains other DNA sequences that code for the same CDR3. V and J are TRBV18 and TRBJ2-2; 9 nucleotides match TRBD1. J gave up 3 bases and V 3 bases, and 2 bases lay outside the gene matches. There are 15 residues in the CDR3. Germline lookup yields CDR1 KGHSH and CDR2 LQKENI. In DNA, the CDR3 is TGTGCCAGCTCACCGGGACAGGGTGACACCGGGGAGCTGTTTTTT. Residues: CASSPGQGDTGELFF.